This is a list of T cell receptor beta chains from one sample in a study of T cells after yellow fever vaccination. TCRdb re-analysed the 5' RACE reads in MiXCR, keeping a single row per CDR3 protein. The table has 300,000 to 400,000 distinct CDR3 sequences, roughly 8.7% seen once; the top ten hold about a sixth. The specimen was PBMCs, collected on the day of the first yellow fever vaccination. The receptors stem from a man younger than 30 who received the YFV17D yellow fever vaccine. The conserved cysteine and the conserved F or W are not part of the CDR3 here. The order of the fields is CDR3 protein, V gene, clone size, J gene, D gene. A D gene is named only where the DNA matches it firmly. Clone size is stated in some rows and not others, as once, few, many or a class when expanded.

CDR3: ASSQDNGDTEAF
V: TRBV4-1
size: few
J: TRBJ1-1
D: .

CDR3: ASSSRRTNTEAF
V: TRBV2
size: many
J: TRBJ1-1
D: .

CDR3: ASSAGQRDEKLF
V: TRBV7-6
size: .
J: TRBJ1-4
D: TRBD1

CDR3: ASRDQGTNQPQH
V: TRBV6-1
size: .
J: TRBJ1-5
D: .

CDR3: ASSLITGELF
V: TRBV11-2
size: few
J: TRBJ2-2
D: .

CDR3: AISGTDQPQH
V: TRBV10-3
size: .
J: TRBJ1-5
D: .

CDR3: AWTGQGRGETQY
V: TRBV30
size: few
J: TRBJ2-5
D: TRBD1

CDR3: ASSAPTGGWETQY
V: TRBV7-9
size: .
J: TRBJ2-5
D: TRBD2

CDR3: SAYNQGDEQF
V: TRBV20-1
size: .
J: TRBJ2-1
D: TRBD1

CDR3: ASSFRRLNKDTQY
V: TRBV12-3/TRBV12-4
size: many
J: TRBJ2-3
D: .

CDR3: ASGRGSNQSQH
V: TRBV12-3/TRBV12-4
size: once
J: TRBJ1-5
D: .

CDR3: STRSSPTGYT
V: TRBV29-1
size: many
J: TRBJ1-2
D: .

CDR3: ASSQTSATGELF
V: TRBV7-2
size: .
J: TRBJ2-2
D: TRBD2

CDR3: ASSFSTHTEAF
V: TRBV28
size: .
J: TRBJ1-1
D: .

CDR3: SAKGGYTEAF
V: TRBV20-1
size: .
J: TRBJ1-1
D: .

CDR3: ASSLEGLAGGTDTQY
V: TRBV5-1
size: few
J: TRBJ2-3
D: TRBD2

CDR3: ASASFLDRVDEQY
V: TRBV7-2
size: few
J: TRBJ2-7
D: TRBD1

CDR3: ASTLTGTAGNTIY
V: TRBV5-1
size: .
J: TRBJ1-3
D: .

CDR3: ASSQRREETQY
V: TRBV3-1
size: many
J: TRBJ2-5
D: .

CDR3: ASTEQGSYNEQF
V: TRBV7-2
size: .
J: TRBJ2-1
D: TRBD1

CDR3: ASSPPVSTDEQF
V: TRBV5-1
size: .
J: TRBJ2-1
D: .

CDR3: ASSPPSAYEQY
V: TRBV18
size: many
J: TRBJ2-7
D: .

CDR3: ASSVRTSADTQY
V: TRBV9
size: .
J: TRBJ2-3
D: TRBD2

CDR3: ATSDRQVPAGELF
V: TRBV24-1
size: .
J: TRBJ2-2
D: .

CDR3: ASSLVGGMGVAEAF
V: TRBV2
size: few
J: TRBJ1-1
D: .

CDR3: SATGRGGTDTQY
V: TRBV20-1
size: many
J: TRBJ2-3
D: .

CDR3: SARPLGAPYEQY
V: TRBV20-1
size: few
J: TRBJ2-7
D: .

CDR3: ASSQDRGARGISTDTQY
V: TRBV4-3
size: few
J: TRBJ2-3
D: .

CDR3: ASSIDRATGNTIY
V: TRBV5-4
size: few
J: TRBJ1-3
D: TRBD1

CDR3: ASSLGQAYYEQN
V: TRBV7-2
size: .
J: TRBJ2-7
D: .

CDR3: ASSQEGTRHTGELF
V: TRBV4-3
size: .
J: TRBJ2-2
D: TRBD2

CDR3: SAANRDRETQY
V: TRBV20-1
size: .
J: TRBJ2-5
D: TRBD1

CDR3: ASSYPFAYNSPLH
V: TRBV6-5
size: many
J: TRBJ1-6
D: .

CDR3: ASSRGRQGPTYSSYEQY
V: TRBV4-3
size: .
J: TRBJ2-7
D: TRBD1

CDR3: ASSLGVAGSSLTDTQY
V: TRBV12-3/TRBV12-4
size: .
J: TRBJ2-3
D: .

CDR3: SVGDTVEDYGYT
V: TRBV29-1
size: many
J: TRBJ1-2
D: .

CDR3: SAKGGANYGYT
V: TRBV20-1
size: .
J: TRBJ1-2
D: .

CDR3: ASSVDQGGITEAF
V: TRBV9
size: .
J: TRBJ1-1
D: .

CDR3: ASSSVGGTDTQY
V: TRBV28
size: few
J: TRBJ2-3
D: .

CDR3: ASSTKTGGNYEQY
V: TRBV7-2
size: few
J: TRBJ2-7
D: TRBD1

CDR3: SALKLPGTSGGAVDTQY
V: TRBV20-1
size: .
J: TRBJ2-3
D: TRBD2

CDR3: SARVRIYEQY
V: TRBV20-1
size: many
J: TRBJ2-7
D: .

CDR3: ASSSRDGSSYNEQF
V: TRBV5-1
size: .
J: TRBJ2-1
D: .

CDR3: CSTTGLAGLYNEQF
V: TRBV20-1
size: .
J: TRBJ2-1
D: TRBD2

CDR3: ASSQESGTRLLQYGYT
V: TRBV4-3
size: few
J: TRBJ1-2
D: .

CDR3: ASSQGHNVETQY
V: TRBV6-2/TRBV6-3
size: few
J: TRBJ2-5
D: .

CDR3: ASSPHLGADTQY
V: TRBV19
size: few
J: TRBJ2-3
D: .

CDR3: ASSDYNEQF
V: TRBV2
size: many
J: TRBJ2-1
D: .

CDR3: AIRPGQGSYNEQF
V: TRBV10-3
size: many
J: TRBJ2-1
D: TRBD1

CDR3: ASSLEAGTNYGYT
V: TRBV5-1
size: .
J: TRBJ1-2
D: .

CDR3: ASSFSGGRETQY
V: TRBV5-1
size: many
J: TRBJ2-5
D: TRBD1